Following are 25 T cell receptor beta chains from one sample sequenced in a study of blood T cell repertoires in COVID-19. Measured with immunoSEQ multiplex PCR; TCRdb has only the in-frame clones, and not every one. This table has roughly 52,000 clones, 75% to 85% appearing once. The sequenced sample was peripheral blood. These TCRs come from a human donor in a cohort sampled during active COVID-19.

V is TRBV9 and J is TRBJ1-1, with 8 bases lining up with TRBD1. Trimming at V came to 4 bases and at J to 3 bases, leaving 14 bases not matched to a gene. This CDR3 has 17 residues. In germline, CDR1 is SGDLS, CDR2 YYNGEE. Written as DNA, the CDR3 is TGTGCCAGCAGCTCGCGGCATCAGGGGGCGGGGTACACTGAAGCTTTCTTT. Residues: CASSSRHQGAGYTEAFF.

The chain joins TRBV7-7 to TRBJ1-3; D perhaps matches TRBD1 (5 bases). The CDR3 runs 13 residues. V was shortened by 6 bases and J by 0 bases, with 6 bases between the two germline ends. The germline gives CDR1 SSHAT, CDR2 FNYEAQ (reference sequence). CDR3 DNA: TGTGCCAGCAGTAGGGGCTCTGGAAACACCATATATTTT. It yields the protein CASSRGSGNTIYF.

This chain links TRBV5-1 with TRBJ1-4; tentative D call: TRBD1 (6 bases). With 4 bases removed from V and 0 bases from J, the gap between germline ends came to 10 bases. The germline gives CDR1 SGHRS, CDR2 YFSETQ. The CDR3 covers 15 residues. The CDR3 reads CASSPDSSTNEKLFF. In DNA form, the CDR3 reads TGCGCCAGCAGCCCGGACAGTTCAACTAATGAAAAACTGTTTTTT. The whole variable domain, remainder taken from reference TRBV5-1 and TRBJ1-4, is KAGVTQTPRYLIKTRGQQVTLSCSPISGHRSVSWYQQTPGQGLQFLFEYFSETQRNKGNFPGRFSGRQFSNSRSEMNVSTLELGDSALYLCASSPDSSTNEKLFFGSGTQLSVL.

The chain uses TRBV24-1 and TRBJ2-1; 10 positions match TRBD2. The CDR3 extends over 16 amino acids. Germline V gives CDR1 KGHDR, CDR2 SFDVKD. J lost 2 bases, V lost 7 bases, and 7 bases had no gene match. Here the CDR3 reads CATSEGSGRTYNEQFF. Written as DNA, the CDR3 is TGTGCCACCAGCGAGGGTAGCGGGAGGACCTACAATGAGCAGTTCTTC.

The chain has TRBV6-2 or TRBV6-3 and TRBJ1-2; TRBD1 might be the D (6 bases). This CDR3 comprises 15 residues. Per the germline V gene, CDR1 is MNHEY and CDR2 is SVGEGT. The V end was cut by 0 bases, the J end by 4 bases, with 12 bases between. The CDR3 spells CASSYSDRYIYGYTF. The CDR3 DNA is TGTGCCAGCAGTTACTCGGACAGATATATCTATGGCTACACCTTC.

This sequence joins TRBV7-9 and TRBJ1-2; TRBD1 is a possible D gene (5 bases). V was clipped by 5 bases and J by 0 bases, with 13 bases between them. The CDR3 consists of 15 residues. Germline values: CDR1 SEHNR, CDR2 FQNEAQ (reference sequence). The DNA for the CDR3 is TGTGCCAGCAGCCCTTCGGACACTCCTAACTATGGCTACACCTTC. This gives the protein CASSPSDTPNYGYTF.

The genes are TRBV27 and TRBJ2-3; TRBD2 agrees at 8 bases. Germline CDR1 MNHEY, CDR2 SMNVEV (reference sequence). The CDR3 length is 15 residues. V lost 3 bases and J lost 4; bases outside the gene matches: 6. For the CDR3, the DNA is TGTGCCAGCAGTTTTGGCGGGAGGTGGGCAGATACGCAGTATTTT. Translated: CASSFGGRWADTQYF.

The chain combines TRBV7-3 with TRBJ2-1; 10 positions match TRBD2. This CDR3 has 16 amino acids. The V gene's germline CDR1 is SGHTA and CDR2 FQGTGA. The V segment lost 4 bases and the J segment 8 bases; nucleotides outside the gene matches: 11. The CDR3 DNA follows: TGTGCCAGCAGCTCCGGGGAGCGGGAGGGCGCGTATGAGCAGTTCTTC. This gives the protein CASSSGEREGAYEQFF. Variable domain in full (rest from reference TRBV7-3 and TRBJ2-1): GAGVSQTPSNKVTEKGKYVELRCDPISGHTALYWYRQSLGQGPEFLIYFQGTGAADDSGLPNDRFFAVRPEGSVSTLKIQRTERGDSAVYLCASSSGEREGAYEQFFGPGTRLTVL.

The rearrangement links TRBV27 to TRBJ2-7; 8 nucleotides match TRBD2. V was clipped by 5 bases and J by 4 bases; unmatched bases: 16. The CDR3 totals 17 residues. Germline V gene data show CDR1 as MNHEY and CDR2 as SMNVEV (reference sequence). The CDR3 reads CASSPRGLVAGPYEQYF. CDR3 DNA: TGTGCCAGCAGTCCCAGGGGTTTGGTAGCGGGACCTTACGAGCAGTACTTC.

The J gene is TRBJ2-7, the V gene TRBV5-6, with 7 bases lining up with TRBD2. The CDR3 covers 17 residues. The germline gives CDR1 SGHDT, CDR2 YYEEEE. V trimming: 3 bases; J trimming: 2 bases; junction bases outside the gene matches: 14. This chain's CDR3 is CASSWGGFGRTTYEQYF. For the CDR3, the DNA is TGTGCCAGCAGCTGGGGGGGATTCGGACGGACGACCTACGAGCAGTACTTC.

The chain joins TRBV18 to TRBJ2-1; 8 bases map to TRBD1. V was pared by 4 bases and J by 5 bases, with 10 bases of the junction left unmatched. Germline V gene sequence: CDR1 KGHSH, CDR2 LQKENI. This CDR3 comprises 16 residues. CDR3 coding DNA: TGTGCCAGCTCACAAAGCCAGGGGGCGATGAACAATGAGCAGTTCTTC. Translation: CASSQSQGAMNNEQFF.

This clone was detected once. The rearrangement joins TRBV15 to TRBJ1-3, with TRBD1 matching over 7 bases. J gave up 0 bases and V 6 bases, and 5 bases lay outside the gene matches. This CDR3 comprises 15 residues. Germline V gives CDR1 LNHNV, CDR2 YYDKDF (reference sequence). DNA of the CDR3: TGTGCCACCAGAAGGGACAGAAGCTCTGGAAACACCATATATTTT. Protein product: CATRRDRSSGNTIYF.

The V gene is TRBV7-2, the J gene TRBJ2-3; the match to TRBD2 covers 11 bases. Unmatched junction bases numbered 4, after V lost 2 bases and J lost 3 bases. From germline, CDR1 is SGHTA and CDR2 FQGNSA. The CDR3 covers 16 residues. In DNA form, the CDR3 reads TGTGCCAGCAGCTTAACTAGCGGGAGTGGTACAGATACGCAGTATTTT. This encodes CASSLTSGSGTDTQYF.

V and J are TRBV10-2 and TRBJ2-1; TRBD2 matches at 13 bases. Looked up from germline, CDR1 is WSHSY and CDR2 is SAAADI. V shed 2 bases and J 3 bases; nucleotides not matched to a gene: 4. The CDR3 runs 17 residues. This CDR3 reads CASSEQLAGGVYNEQFF. CDR3 nucleotide sequence: TGCGCCAGCAGTGAGCAACTAGCGGGAGGGGTCTACAATGAGCAGTTCTTC.

The V and J genes are TRBV11-2 and TRBJ2-1; TRBD2 matches 9 bases. The V segment lost 3 bases and the J segment 7 bases; nucleotides outside the gene matches: 4. CDR1 and CDR2 from the germline V gene are SGHAT and FQNNGV. This CDR3 is built from 14 residues. CDR3 DNA sequence: TGTGCCAGCAGCTTGGGGACTAGCTGGAATGAGCAGTTCTTC. Protein: CASSLGTSWNEQFF. Drawing the rest from reference TRBV11-2 and TRBJ2-1, the complete variable domain is EAGVAQSPRYKIIEKRQSVAFWCNPISGHATLYWYQQILGQGPKLLIQFQNNGVVDDSQLPKDRFSAERLKGVDSTLKIQPAKLEDSAVYLCASSLGTSWNEQFFGPGTRLTVL.

The chain couples TRBV15 to TRBJ2-2; a weak D match, TRBD1 (6 bases). V was cut by 3 bases and J by 2 bases, with 13 bases left in between. Germline CDR1 and CDR2: LNHNV and YYDKDF (reference sequence). This CDR3 contains 16 residues. The CDR3 coding sequence is TGTGCCACCAGCAGGTTCCAACAGGGAAACACCGGGGAGCTGTTTTTT. It is translated as CATSRFQQGNTGELFF.

About this clone: Distinct nucleotide sequences in the sample also encode this CDR3. The genes are TRBV18 and TRBJ2-1, with 10 bases matching TRBD2. With V trimmed by 3 bases and J by 7 bases, 6 bases remained unmatched. Germline CDR1 KGHSH, CDR2 LQKENI. The length of the CDR3 is 15 residues. For the CDR3, the DNA is TGTGCCAGCTCACCTCTAGCGGGAGTGAGTAATGAGCAGTTCTTC. It encodes CASSPLAGVSNEQFF.

The J gene is TRBJ1-1, the V gene TRBV24-1; 9 bases are a match to TRBD1. V trimming: 3 bases; J trimming: 5 bases; junction bases outside the gene matches: 6. The CDR3 loop spans 15 amino acids. CDR1 KGHDR and CDR2 SFDVKD come from the germline V gene. CDR3 amino acids: CATSDAGQGATEAFF. CDR3 nucleotide sequence: TGTGCCACCAGTGATGCGGGACAGGGAGCGACTGAAGCTTTCTTT.

This rearrangement joins TRBV5-1 to TRBJ2-5; 10 bases fit TRBD2. V gave up 7 bases and J gave up 0 bases; unmatched junction bases: 15. This CDR3 spans 18 amino acids. The V gene's germline CDR1 is SGHRS and CDR2 YFSETQ. The chain's CDR3 is CASDARGLATEYQETQYF. The CDR3 DNA is TGCGCCAGCGACGCTCGGGGACTAGCGACAGAGTACCAAGAGACCCAGTACTTC.

The chain combines TRBV28 with TRBJ2-7; TRBD2 matches 7 bases. This CDR3 region has 14 residues. Per the germline V gene, CDR1 is MDHEN and CDR2 is SYDVKM. V shed 3 bases, J shed 6 bases, and the junction held 8 bases outside the gene matches. The CDR3 region is CASSFPAGAREQYF. In DNA form, the CDR3 reads TGTGCCAGCAGTTTCCCGGCGGGAGCTCGCGAGCAGTACTTC.

This sequence joins TRBV28 and TRBJ1-1; the D is unclear. V was clipped by 7 bases and J by 1 base, with 10 bases between them. In germline, CDR1 is MDHEN, CDR2 SYDVKM. The length of the CDR3 is 13 residues. The CDR3: CASIIPGNTEAFF. The CDR3 DNA sequence: TGTGCCAGCATCATTCCCGGGAACACTGAAGCTTTCTTT.

The CDR3 DNA reads as TGTGCCAGCAGTACACCTAGCGGGAGGGCCGTAGATGAGCAGTTCTTC. It codes for CASSTPSGRAVDEQFF. This chain uses TRBV27 with TRBJ2-1; TRBD2 matches at 12 bases. CDR3 length equals 16 residues. V shed 5 bases and J 8 bases; nucleotides not matched to a gene: 10. Germline lookup yields CDR1 MNHEY and CDR2 SMNVEV (reference sequence).

The rearrangement uses TRBV10-3 and TRBJ1-2; 8 bases are a match to TRBD1. V was clipped by 6 bases and J by 10 bases; unmatched bases: 19. CDR3 length equals 16 residues. Germline loops: CDR1 ENHRY, CDR2 SYGVKD. The DNA for the CDR3 is TGTGCCATCAGCCCAGGACAGGGAGTACGGGGGGATGCCTACACCTTC. Translation: CAISPGQGVRGDAYTF.

The V call is TRBV19, the J call TRBJ1-2; D may be TRBD1 (6 bases). CDR3 length equals 15 residues. The V end was cut by 0 bases, the J end by 2 bases, with 10 bases between. From germline, CDR1 is LNHDA and CDR2 SQIVND (reference sequence). Here the CDR3 reads CASSIDQDRNYGYTF. The CDR3 DNA sequence: TGTGCCAGTAGTATAGATCAGGACAGAAACTATGGCTACACCTTC.

For the CDR3, the DNA is TGTGCCAGCTCACCACAGTCACAAAACTATGGCTACACCTTC. Encoded protein: CASSPQSQNYGYTF. The chain joins TRBV18 to TRBJ1-2; D not certain. This CDR3 region has 14 residues. The V gene's germline CDR1 is KGHSH and CDR2 LQKENI. Trimming pared 1 base from V and 2 bases from J, leaving 8 bases between.